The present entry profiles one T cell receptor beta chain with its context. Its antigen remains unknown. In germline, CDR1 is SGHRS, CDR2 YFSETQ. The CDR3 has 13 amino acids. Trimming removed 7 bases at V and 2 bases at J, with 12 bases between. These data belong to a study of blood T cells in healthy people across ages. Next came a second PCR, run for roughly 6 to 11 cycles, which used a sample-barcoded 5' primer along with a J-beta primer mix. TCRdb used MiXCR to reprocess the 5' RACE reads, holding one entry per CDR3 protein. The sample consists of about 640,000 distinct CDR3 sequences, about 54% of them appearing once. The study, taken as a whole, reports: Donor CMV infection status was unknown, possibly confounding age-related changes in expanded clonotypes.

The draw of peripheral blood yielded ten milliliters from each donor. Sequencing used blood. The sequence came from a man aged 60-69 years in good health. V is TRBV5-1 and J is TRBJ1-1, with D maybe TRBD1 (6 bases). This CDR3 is CASGRTVNTEAFF. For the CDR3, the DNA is TGCGCCAGCGGGCGGACAGTCAACACTGAAGCTTTCTTT.